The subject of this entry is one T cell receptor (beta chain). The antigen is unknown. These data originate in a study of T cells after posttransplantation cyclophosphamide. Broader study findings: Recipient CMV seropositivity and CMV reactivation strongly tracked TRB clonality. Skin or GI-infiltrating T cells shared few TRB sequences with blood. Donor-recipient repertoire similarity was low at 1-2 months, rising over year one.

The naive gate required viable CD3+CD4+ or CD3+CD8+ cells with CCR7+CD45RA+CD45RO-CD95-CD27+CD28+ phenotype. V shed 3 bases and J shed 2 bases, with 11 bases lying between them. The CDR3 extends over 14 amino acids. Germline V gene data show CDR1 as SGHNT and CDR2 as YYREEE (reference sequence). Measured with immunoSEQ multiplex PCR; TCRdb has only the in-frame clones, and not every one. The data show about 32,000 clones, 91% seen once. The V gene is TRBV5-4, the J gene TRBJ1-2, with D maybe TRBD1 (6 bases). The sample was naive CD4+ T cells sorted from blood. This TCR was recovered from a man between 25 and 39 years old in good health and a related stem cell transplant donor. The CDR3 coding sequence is TGTGCCAGCAGCTCTCTGCAGGGGAACTATGGCTACACCTTC. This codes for CASSSLQGNYGYTF.